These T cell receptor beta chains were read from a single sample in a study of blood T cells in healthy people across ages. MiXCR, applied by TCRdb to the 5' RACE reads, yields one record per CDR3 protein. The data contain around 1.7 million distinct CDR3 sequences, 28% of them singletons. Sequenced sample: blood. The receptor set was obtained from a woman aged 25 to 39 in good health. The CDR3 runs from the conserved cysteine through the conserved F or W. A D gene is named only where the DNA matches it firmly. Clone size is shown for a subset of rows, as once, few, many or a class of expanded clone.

TGCGCCAGCAGCATCCGGGACCAGAACACTGAAGCTTTCTTT	CASSIRDQNTEAFF	TRBV5-1	TRBJ1-1	NA	NA
TGTGCCATCAGTGAGTCCTATGACGCCCGCTACGAGCAGTACTTC	CAISESYDARYEQYF	TRBV10-3	TRBJ2-7	NA	NA
TGTGCCTGGAGTGTAGGCCGGGACACTGAAGCTTTCTTT	CAWSVGRDTEAFF	TRBV30	TRBJ1-1	NA	few
TGTGCCAGCAGTGACGCCTTTAACCCCACCTACGAGCAGTACTTC	CASSDAFNPTYEQYF	TRBV6-1	TRBJ2-7	NA	NA
TGTGCCAGCATCCGGGACCCTTCTCTAGGAGAGCAGTACTTC	CASIRDPSLGEQYF	TRBV2	TRBJ2-7	NA	many
TGCGCCAGCAGCACCGGGACAGCAGAGACCCAGTACTTC	CASSTGTAETQYF	TRBV5-1	TRBJ2-5	TRBD1	many
TGTGCCAGCAGCTCAAACAGCGGGAGGGCCCAAGAGACCCAGTACTTC	CASSSNSGRAQETQYF	TRBV5-5	TRBJ2-5	TRBD2	few
TGTGCCAGCAGCGAATTACTAACAGGTGGAAAACTGTTTTTT	CASSELLTGGKLFF	TRBV9	TRBJ1-4	NA	NA
TGTGCCAGCAGCCAAGCAGAGGGTCGCGGCTACACCTTC	CASSQAEGRGYTF	TRBV3-1	TRBJ1-2	NA	few
TGCAGTGCTAGAGTCGAGCGAACAGATACGCAGTATTTT	CSARVERTDTQYF	TRBV20-1	TRBJ2-3	NA	NA
TGTGCCAGCATTATGGGGGGGCGCACAGATACGCAGTATTTT	CASIMGGRTDTQYF	TRBV6-1	TRBJ2-3	NA	NA
TGCGCCAGCAGCCAAGATCGGGGACAGCCCTACGAGCAGTACTTC	CASSQDRGQPYEQYF	TRBV4-3	TRBJ2-7	TRBD1	many
TGTGCCAGCAACTTAGGGCGGGACACTGAAGCTTTCTTT	CASNLGRDTEAFF	TRBV7-6	TRBJ1-1	NA	NA
TGTGCCAGCAGTCCCTCCAGAACGGGAGGTACTGAGCAGTACTTC	CASSPSRTGGTEQYF	TRBV27	TRBJ2-7	TRBD2	few